A selection of T cell receptor beta chains follows, all from one sample in a study of T cells after yellow fever vaccination. MiXCR, run by TCRdb on the 5' RACE reads, gives a single entry per CDR3 protein. The table includes 200,000 to 250,000 distinct CDR3 sequences, roughly 3.3% detected once. The specimen comprised CD4+ T cells sorted from PBMCs, sampled 10 days after the yellow fever booster vaccination. These receptor sequences come from a man aged 18 to 29 who received the YFV17D yellow fever vaccine. CDR3s include the opening cysteine and the closing phenylalanine or tryptophan. D genes are given only for firm matches. Size tells how often a clone was seen (once, few, many) or the class of an expanded clone, and some rows leave it out.

>TRBD2|many|TRBV10-3|TRBJ2-3
TGTGCCATCAGTGGCGGGGGGGCTGGAGATACGCAGTATTTT
CAISGGGAGDTQYF
>-|-|TRBV12-3/TRBV12-4|TRBJ1-1
TGTGCCAGCAGTTTTACGACAGGCACTGAAGCTTTCTTT
CASSFTTGTEAFF
>-|-|TRBV12-3/TRBV12-4|TRBJ2-3
TGTGCCAGCAGTCTTCACAGCACAGATACGCAGTATTTT
CASSLHSTDTQYF
>-|many|TRBV4-3|TRBJ2-3
TGCGCCAGCAGCCAAGGTCACCTGCTACTCACAGATACGCAGTATTTT
CASSQGHLLLTDTQYF
>-|-|TRBV5-1|TRBJ1-1
TGCGCCAGCAGCTTGGGGGTGGAGGCGGACATGAACACTGAAGCTTTCTTT
CASSLGVEADMNTEAFF
>-|many|TRBV4-1|TRBJ2-3
TGCGCCAGCAGCCAAGATAGAGCGCGGCGGGCAGATACGCAGTATTTT
CASSQDRARRADTQYF
>-|-|TRBV7-9|TRBJ2-6
TGTGCCAGCAGCTTAGGGGCAGGGAGCTCTGGGGCCAACGTCCTGACTTTC
CASSLGAGSSGANVLTF
>-|many|TRBV10-3|TRBJ2-3
TGTGCCATCAGTTCCCTGGAAGGTGGGGATACGCAGTATTTT
CAISSLEGGDTQYF
>-|many|TRBV5-6|TRBJ2-3
TGTGCCAGCAGCTTAACAGGGAAAGACGGAGATACGCAGTATTTT
CASSLTGKDGDTQYF
>TRBD1|-|TRBV3-1|TRBJ1-2
TGTGCCAGCACCCTTTCATCCGGGACAGGGAATGGCTACACCTTC
CASTLSSGTGNGYTF
>-|-|TRBV6-2/TRBV6-3|TRBJ2-5
TGTGCCAGCAGTCCCGGTTTTAGGGGCCAAGAGACCCAGTACTTC
CASSPGFRGQETQYF
>-|few|TRBV6-5|TRBJ1-3
TGTGCCAGCAGTTACTTGGGAGGAAACACCATATATTTT
CASSYLGGNTIYF
>-|few|TRBV27|TRBJ1-1
TGTGCCAGCAGTTTAGGCCGGCCAGGACCCATGAACACTGAAGCTTTCTTT
CASSLGRPGPMNTEAFF
>-|-|TRBV9|TRBJ2-1
TGTGCCAGCAGCGTAGCTTGGTCGACTGAGCAGTTCTTC
CASSVAWSTEQFF
>-|-|TRBV5-1|TRBJ2-5
TGCGCCAGCACAAGGGAAGGGGCACCCCAAGAGACCCAGTACTTC
CASTREGAPQETQYF
>-|-|TRBV7-8|TRBJ2-7
TGTGCCAGCAGCTTAATTCGGGCAGGACCCCCCTACGAGCAGTACTTC
CASSLIRAGPPYEQYF
>-|many|TRBV2|TRBJ1-5
TGTGCCAGCAGTTTTCAGGGATCAATACAGCCCCAGCATTTT
CASSFQGSIQPQHF
>-|many|TRBV7-2|TRBJ2-5
TGTGCCAGCAGCCAGAGTCTTGGAGGGGAGACCCAGTACTTC
CASSQSLGGETQYF
>-|few|TRBV4-1|TRBJ1-3
TGCGCCAGCAGCCAAGATCCCATTCCTGGAAACACCATATATTTT
CASSQDPIPGNTIYF
>-|many|TRBV6-5|TRBJ2-7
TGTGCCAGCAGTTACTCGAACCCCAGGGGAGGAAAATTCTACGAGCAGTACTTC
CASSYSNPRGGKFYEQYF
>TRBD2|few|TRBV5-5|TRBJ2-5
TGTGCCAGCAGAAGTTCTAGCGGGGGGGAGACCCAGTACTTC
CASRSSSGGETQYF
>-|many|TRBV7-2|TRBJ1-1
TGTGCCAGCAGCTACGGGACTGAAGCTTTCTTT
CASSYGTEAFF
>-|many|TRBV10-2|TRBJ2-1
TGCGCCAGCACCCAGGGGCGGAATGAGCAGTTCTTC
CASTQGRNEQFF
>-|many|TRBV5-1|TRBJ2-2
TGCGCCAGCAGCCTACCCGGGACGGCGAACACCGGGGAGCTGTTTTTT
CASSLPGTANTGELFF
>-|-|TRBV6-2/TRBV6-3|TRBJ1-5
TGTGCCAGCAGTTACTCGAGCAGGAATAGCAATCAGCCCCAGCATTTT
CASSYSSRNSNQPQHF
>TRBD1|-|TRBV7-8|TRBJ2-1
TGTGCCAGCAGCGCCTCGGGACAGGGCAATGAGCAGTTCTTC
CASSASGQGNEQFF
>TRBD1|-|TRBV7-8|TRBJ2-6
TGTGCCAGCAGGCCCAGGACAGGCCATTCTGGGGCCAACGTCCTGACTTTC
CASRPRTGHSGANVLTF
>-|few|TRBV6-2/TRBV6-3|TRBJ2-5
TGTGCCACCAGCAGCCATTCTACCCAAGAGACCCAGTACTTC
CATSSHSTQETQYF
>TRBD1|many|TRBV7-2|TRBJ1-3
TGTGCCAGCAGCTTTGGGACAGGGGGGACCATATATTTT
CASSFGTGGTIYF
>TRBD1|many|TRBV7-2|TRBJ2-5
TGTGCCAGCAGCAGAGGACAGGGAGAAGAGACCCAGTACTTC
CASSRGQGEETQYF
>-|many|TRBV12-3/TRBV12-4|TRBJ2-1
TGTGCCAGCAGTTTAAGCTCTGTTAATGAGCAGTTCTTC
CASSLSSVNEQFF
>-|few|TRBV7-2|TRBJ2-7
TGTGCCAGCAGCTTAGATGGAGGTGTGGGCGAGCAGTACTTC
CASSLDGGVGEQYF
>TRBD1|many|TRBV10-2|TRBJ2-5
TGCGCCAGCAGTGAGTTCACAGGGGTTCAAGAGACCCAGTACTTC
CASSEFTGVQETQYF
>-|many|TRBV27|TRBJ1-2
TGTGCCAGCAGTCCCGTTCTCGGGTTGAACTATGGCTACACCTTC
CASSPVLGLNYGYTF
>-|many|TRBV5-4|TRBJ1-1
TGTGCCAGCAGCTTGCTGCGAGGGAACACTGAAGCTTTCTTT
CASSLLRGNTEAFF
>-|-|TRBV6-2/TRBV6-3|TRBJ1-1
TGTGCCAGCAGTCCTCGAGGGTACACTGAAGCTTTCTTT
CASSPRGYTEAFF
>-|few|TRBV28|TRBJ1-2
TGTGCCAGCAGGCGAACGGGACTTAACTATGGCTACACCTTC
CASRRTGLNYGYTF
>TRBD1|many|TRBV3-1|TRBJ2-3
TGTGCCAGCAGCCAAGACGGGCAGGGGGCTACGCAGTATTTT
CASSQDGQGATQYF
>TRBD1|-|TRBV4-1|TRBJ2-7
TGCGCCAGCAGCCTCCTGGACAGGGACTACGAGCAGTACTTC
CASSLLDRDYEQYF
>-|many|TRBV12-3/TRBV12-4|TRBJ2-4
TGTGCCAGCAGTTTAGCAGCGAAGGGGATTCAGTACTTC
CASSLAAKGIQYF
>TRBD1|many|TRBV7-8|TRBJ1-3
TGTGCCAGCAGCCTACAGGGGTATCGCAGAAACACCATATATTTT
CASSLQGYRRNTIYF
>TRBD1|many|TRBV12-3/TRBV12-4|TRBJ1-2
TGTGCCAGCAGTTCCAGGGGACAGATTAACTATGGCTACACCTTC
CASSSRGQINYGYTF
>-|many|TRBV9|TRBJ2-1
TGTGCCAGCAGCGTAGATACAGGGACCTACAATGAGCAGTTCTTC
CASSVDTGTYNEQFF
>TRBD1|few|TRBV18|TRBJ1-1
TGTGCCAGCTCAGAACAGGGGATGGCTGAAGCTTTCTTT
CASSEQGMAEAFF
>TRBD2|few|TRBV7-2|TRBJ2-7
TGTGCCAGCAGCTCCGGGACTAGCGGGGGGTACGAGCAGTACTTC
CASSSGTSGGYEQYF
>-|many|TRBV27|TRBJ1-1
TGTGCCAGCAGTTTGCGGCGGGAGAACACTGAAGCTTTCTTT
CASSLRRENTEAFF